Listed below are T cell receptor beta chains from one sample, sequenced in a study of Graves' ophthalmopathy and Graves' hyperthyroidism. In TCRdb, the multiplex PCR reads were re-called with MiXCR into one record per CDR3 protein. Of about 1.2 million distinct CDR3 sequences listed, about two fifths are singletons. The sample taken for sequencing was peripheral blood or thyroid tissue (not recorded which). All receptors come from an adult man with Graves' hyperthyroidism. Each CDR3 is given with its conserved first and last residue. A D gene is named only where the DNA matches it firmly. The listing skips clone size in some rows; elsewhere it reads once, few, many or a size class.

D gene: -
V gene: TRBV6-5
clone size: -
J gene: TRBJ2-7
CDR3 DNA: TGTGCCAGCAGTTGGGCTCGAGGCGAGCAGTACTTC
CDR3 protein: CASSWARGEQYF

D gene: TRBD1
V gene: TRBV20-1
clone size: many
J gene: TRBJ1-1
CDR3 DNA: TGCAGTGCTAGTATACCGACAGGGAGCACTGAAGCTTTCTTT
CDR3 protein: CSASIPTGSTEAFF

D gene: -
V gene: TRBV6-5
clone size: -
J gene: TRBJ1-5
CDR3 DNA: TGTGCCAGCAGACTCGAGATCAATAATCAGCCCCAGCATTTT
CDR3 protein: CASRLEINNQPQHF

D gene: TRBD2
V gene: TRBV6-5
clone size: few
J gene: TRBJ2-7
CDR3 DNA: TGTGCCAGCTTCCGCGGGGGCGAGCAGTACTTC
CDR3 protein: CASFRGGEQYF

D gene: -
V gene: TRBV6-5
clone size: few
J gene: TRBJ2-7
CDR3 DNA: TGTGCCAGCAGTGAAGATGGAGTCTACGAGCAGTACTTC
CDR3 protein: CASSEDGVYEQYF

D gene: -
V gene: TRBV7-7
clone size: many
J gene: TRBJ2-5
CDR3 DNA: TGTGCCAGCAGCTTAGCGTGGACTGAGGAGACCCAGTACTTC
CDR3 protein: CASSLAWTEETQYF

D gene: TRBD2
V gene: TRBV20-1
clone size: -
J gene: TRBJ2-5
CDR3 DNA: TGCAGTGCTAGGACTAGCGGGGGGGCGGTTGAGGAGACCCAGTACTTC
CDR3 protein: CSARTSGGAVEETQYF

D gene: TRBD1
V gene: TRBV2
clone size: -
J gene: TRBJ1-1
CDR3 DNA: TGTGCCAGCAGACGACAGGGCGGAAGAACGAACACTGAAGCTTTCTTT
CDR3 protein: CASRRQGGRTNTEAFF

D gene: -
V gene: TRBV10-3
clone size: few
J gene: TRBJ1-1
CDR3 DNA: TGTGCCATCAGGCAGGACAGTAGCACTGAAGCTTTCTTT
CDR3 protein: CAIRQDSSTEAFF

D gene: -
V gene: TRBV5-1
clone size: -
J gene: TRBJ2-7
CDR3 DNA: TGTGCCAGCAGCCAAGGGAGGATGACAGGGATCTACGAGCAGTACTTC
CDR3 protein: CASSQGRMTGIYEQYF

D gene: -
V gene: TRBV28
clone size: -
J gene: TRBJ2-5
CDR3 DNA: TGTGCCAGCAGCAGAAGGGCGCCCCCAGAGACCCAGTACTTC
CDR3 protein: CASSRRAPPETQYF

D gene: -
V gene: TRBV29-1
clone size: many
J gene: TRBJ1-1
CDR3 DNA: TGCAGCGTTGAAGAAGCGACCTTCGGGCGGACTGAAGCTTTCTTT
CDR3 protein: CSVEEATFGRTEAFF